One sample yielded the 10 T cell receptor beta chains listed below, sequenced in a study of shared clonotypes between healthy human individuals. The protocol was immunoSEQ multiplex PCR, while the TCRdb copy is restricted to in-frame clones and leaves out a portion. The sample has around 690,000 clones; less than 95% are singletons. Sequencing input: memory CD8+ T cells from PBMCs. Indicated subset: CD45RO+ cells pooled with CCR7-negative TemRA cells. These receptors came from a man aged 18-30 years in good health. Some clones in this sample may be carry-over from other donors' samples.

This chain joins TRBV5-1 and TRBJ2-7; possible D gene TRBD1, 5 bases. CDR1 and CDR2 (germline): SGHRS, YFSETQ. The CDR3 is 15 residues long. V was trimmed by 4 bases and J by 2 bases, leaving 16 bases between them. CDR3 in DNA: TGCGCCAGCAGCCCCCTGTGGGCAGGGACCTACGAGCAGTACTTC. It translates to CASSPLWAGTYEQYF.

This sequence joins TRBV19 and TRBJ2-1; 9 positions agree with TRBD2. Germline V gene lookup returns CDR1 LNHDA and CDR2 SQIVND (reference sequence). This CDR3 spans 19 amino acids. V lost 3 bases, J lost 4 bases, and 16 bases stayed unmatched. CDR3: CASSISASRVAGGYNEQFF. The CDR3 DNA sequence: TGTGCCAGTAGTATTTCCGCTTCTCGTGTGGCGGGAGGGTACAATGAGCAGTTCTTC.

Concerning this clone: The sample holds other DNA sequences that translate to the same CDR3. V gene TRBV7-9 combines with J gene TRBJ2-3; D ambiguous. This CDR3 spans 12 amino acids. CDR1 is SEHNR, CDR2 FQNEAQ, per germline (reference sequence). Trimming stripped 3 bases from V and 1 base from J, with 2 bases between. CDR3 bases: TGTGCCAGCAGCTTTGGCACAGATACGCAGTATTTT. This translates into CASSFGTDTQYF.

The chain links TRBV28 to TRBJ1-1; no reliable D call. Germline V gives CDR1 MDHEN, CDR2 SYDVKM. V lost 2 bases and J lost 0, with 10 bases in between. CDR3 length: 15 residues. The CDR3 here is CASSLRKIMNTEAFF. CDR3 nucleotide sequence: TGTGCCAGCAGTTTACGAAAGATTATGAACACTGAAGCTTTCTTT.

This sequence joins TRBV5-6 and TRBJ1-1; no clear D. V shed 4 bases and J shed 5 bases, with 15 bases lying between them. The CDR3 totals 14 residues. Germline assignment: CDR1 SGHDT and CDR2 YYEEEE. This CDR3 is CASSQYRMETEAFF. CDR3 in DNA: TGTGCCAGCAGCCAATATAGGATGGAGACTGAAGCTTTCTTT.

V gene TRBV9 combines with J gene TRBJ2-1; 7 nucleotides match TRBD2. The germline V gene encodes CDR1 SGDLS and CDR2 YYNGEE. Trimming cost V 0 bases and J 6 bases; bases outside gene matches: 3. The CDR3 totals 14 residues. The CDR3 DNA reads TGTGCCAGCAGCGTAGAAGCGGGGCTCAATGAGCAGTTCTTC. Its translation: CASSVEAGLNEQFF.

The chain combines TRBV5-1 with TRBJ2-7; D could derive from TRBD1 or TRBD2 (5 bases each). Germline CDR1 and CDR2: SGHRS and YFSETQ. This CDR3 has 16 amino acids. The V gene lost 0 bases and the J gene lost 1 base, with 14 bases spanning the gap. CDR3 loop: CASSLEARDQSYEQYF. The CDR3 bases are TGCGCCAGCAGCTTGGAGGCCAGGGACCAATCCTACGAGCAGTACTTC.

The V call is TRBV5-1, the J call TRBJ2-1, with D unresolved. The CDR3 has 17 residues. Trimming removed 1 base at V and 5 bases at J, with 19 bases between. Germline CDR1 SGHRS, CDR2 YFSETQ. In nucleotides, the CDR3 is TGCGCCAGCAGCTTGATGAGGCCCCCTTTTAGGAACAATGAGCAGTTCTTC. Protein product: CASSLMRPPFRNNEQFF.

V usage is TRBV29-1 and J usage is TRBJ2-2; 7 nucleotides align to TRBD1. The CDR3 is 13 residues long. Trimming took 7 bases from V and 7 from J; bases not matched to a gene: 9. Germline values: CDR1 SQVTM, CDR2 ANQGSEA. The CDR3 DNA reads TGCAGCGCCATCGACAGGGACAGCGGGGAGCTGTTTTTT. This gives the protein CSAIDRDSGELFF.

The V gene is TRBV7-6, the J gene TRBJ2-5; 10 bases map to TRBD1. The last part of the DNA fits TRBJ2-7 better; the J call may be wrong. This CDR3 spans 14 amino acids. Germline loops: CDR1 SGHVS, CDR2 FNYEAQ. The CDR3 loop is CASSLGTGGREQYF. In DNA, the CDR3 is TGTGCCAGCAGCTTAGGGACAGGGGGGCGCGAGCAGTACTTC.